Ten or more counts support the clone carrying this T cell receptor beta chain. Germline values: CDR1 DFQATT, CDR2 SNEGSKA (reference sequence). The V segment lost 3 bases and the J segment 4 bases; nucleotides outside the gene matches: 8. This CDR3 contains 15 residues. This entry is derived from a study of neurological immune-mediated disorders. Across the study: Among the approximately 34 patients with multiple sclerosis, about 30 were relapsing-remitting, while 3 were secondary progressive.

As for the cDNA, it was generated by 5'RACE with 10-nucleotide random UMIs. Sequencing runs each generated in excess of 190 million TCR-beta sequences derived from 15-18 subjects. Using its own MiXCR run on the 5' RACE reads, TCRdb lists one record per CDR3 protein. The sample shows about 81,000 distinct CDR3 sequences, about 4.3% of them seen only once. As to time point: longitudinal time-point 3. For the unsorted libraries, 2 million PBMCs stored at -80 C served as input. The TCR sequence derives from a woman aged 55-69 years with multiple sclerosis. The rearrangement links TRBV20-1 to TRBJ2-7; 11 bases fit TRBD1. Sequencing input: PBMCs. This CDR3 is CSASLRDRGRYEQYF. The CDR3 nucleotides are TGCAGTGCTAGTCTTAGGGACAGGGGGAGGTACGAGCAGTACTTC.